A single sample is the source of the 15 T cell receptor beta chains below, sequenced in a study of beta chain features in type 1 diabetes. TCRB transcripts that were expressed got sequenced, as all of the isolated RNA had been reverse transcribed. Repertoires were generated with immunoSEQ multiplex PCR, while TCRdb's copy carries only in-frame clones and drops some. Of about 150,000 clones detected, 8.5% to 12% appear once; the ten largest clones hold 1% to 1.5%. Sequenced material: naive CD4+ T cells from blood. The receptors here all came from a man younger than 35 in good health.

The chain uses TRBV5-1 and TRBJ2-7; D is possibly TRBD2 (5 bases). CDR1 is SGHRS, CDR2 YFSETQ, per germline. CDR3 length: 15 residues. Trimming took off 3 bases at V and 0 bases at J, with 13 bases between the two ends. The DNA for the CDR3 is TGCGCCAGCAGCTCCCTGGTGGGGAGCTCCTACGAGCAGTACTTC. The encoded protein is CASSSLVGSSYEQYF.

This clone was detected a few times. The CDR3 DNA follows: TGTGCCAGCTCACCCGGGTCAGGGTCCTACGAGCAGTACTTC. This gives the protein CASSPGSGSYEQYF. The chain links TRBV18 to TRBJ2-7; TRBD1 might be the D (5 bases). Germline values: CDR1 KGHSH, CDR2 LQKENI. The CDR3 covers 14 residues. V was clipped by 3 bases and J by 1 base, with 10 bases between them. The complete variable domain, with remaining parts taken from reference TRBV18 and TRBJ2-7, reads NAGVMQNPRHLVRRRGQEARLRCSPMKGHSHVYWYRQLPEEGLKFMVYLQKENIIDESGMPKERFSAEFPKEGPSILRIQQVVRGDSAAYFCASSPGSGSYEQYFGPGTRLTVT.

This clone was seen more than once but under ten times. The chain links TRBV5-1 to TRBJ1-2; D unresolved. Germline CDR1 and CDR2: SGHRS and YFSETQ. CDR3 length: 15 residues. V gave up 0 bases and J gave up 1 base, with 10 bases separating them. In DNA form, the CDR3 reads TGCGCCAGCAGCTTGGCCCCGACAAGTAACTATGGCTACACCTTC. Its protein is CASSLAPTSNYGYTF.

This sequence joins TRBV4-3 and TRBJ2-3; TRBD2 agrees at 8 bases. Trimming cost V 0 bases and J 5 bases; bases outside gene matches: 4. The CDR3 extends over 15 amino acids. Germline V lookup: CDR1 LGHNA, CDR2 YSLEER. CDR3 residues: CASSQDPLAGDTQYF. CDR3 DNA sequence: TGCGCCAGCAGCCAAGATCCCCTAGCGGGAGATACGCAGTATTTT.

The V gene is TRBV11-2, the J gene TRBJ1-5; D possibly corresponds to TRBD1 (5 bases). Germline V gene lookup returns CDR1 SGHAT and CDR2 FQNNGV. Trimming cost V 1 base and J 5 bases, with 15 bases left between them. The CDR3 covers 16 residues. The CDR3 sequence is CASSLVGGSLDQPQHF. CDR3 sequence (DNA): TGTGCCAGCAGCTTAGTCGGGGGATCTCTGGATCAGCCCCAGCATTTT.

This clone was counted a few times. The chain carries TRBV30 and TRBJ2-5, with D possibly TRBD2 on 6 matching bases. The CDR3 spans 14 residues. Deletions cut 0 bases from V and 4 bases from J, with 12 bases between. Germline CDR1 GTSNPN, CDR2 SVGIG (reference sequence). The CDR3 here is CAWSVGGLGETQYF. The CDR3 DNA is TGTGCCTGGAGTGTAGGAGGGTTGGGAGAGACCCAGTACTTC. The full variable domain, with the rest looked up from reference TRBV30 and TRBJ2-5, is SQTIHQWPATLVQPVGSPLSLECTVEGTSNPNLYWYRQAAGRGLQLLFYSVGIGQISSEVPQNLSASRPQDRQFILSSKKLLLSDSGFYLCAWSVGGLGETQYFGPGTRLLVL.

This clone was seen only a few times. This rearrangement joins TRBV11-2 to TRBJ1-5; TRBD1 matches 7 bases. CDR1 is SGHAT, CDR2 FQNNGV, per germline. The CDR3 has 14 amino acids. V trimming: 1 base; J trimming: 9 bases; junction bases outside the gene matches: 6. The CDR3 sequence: CASSLGTGERPQHF. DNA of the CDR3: TGTGCCAGCAGCTTAGGTACAGGGGAACGGCCCCAGCATTTT.

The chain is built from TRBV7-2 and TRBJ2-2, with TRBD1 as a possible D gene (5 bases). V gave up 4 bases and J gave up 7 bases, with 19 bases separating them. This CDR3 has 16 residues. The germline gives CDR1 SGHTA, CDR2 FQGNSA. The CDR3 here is CASSYQGLASGGELFF. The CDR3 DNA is TGTGCCAGCAGCTACCAGGGCCTTGCAAGTGGCGGGGAGCTGTTTTTT.

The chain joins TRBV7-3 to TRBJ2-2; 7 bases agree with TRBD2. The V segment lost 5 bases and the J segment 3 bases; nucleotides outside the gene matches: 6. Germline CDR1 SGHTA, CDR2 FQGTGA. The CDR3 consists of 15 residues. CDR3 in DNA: TGTGCCAGCAGCCTCGGGACTACCCACACCGGGGAGCTGTTTTTT. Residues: CASSLGTTHTGELFF. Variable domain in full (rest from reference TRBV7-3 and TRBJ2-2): GAGVSQTPSNKVTEKGKYVELRCDPISGHTALYWYRQSLGQGPEFLIYFQGTGAADDSGLPNDRFFAVRPEGSVSTLKIQRTERGDSAVYLCASSLGTTHTGELFFGEGSRLTVL.

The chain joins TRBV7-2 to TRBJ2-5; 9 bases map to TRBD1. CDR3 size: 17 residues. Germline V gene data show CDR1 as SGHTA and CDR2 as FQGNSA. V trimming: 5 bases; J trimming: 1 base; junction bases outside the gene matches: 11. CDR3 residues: CASSRNPSTGGQETQYF. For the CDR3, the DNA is TGTGCCAGCAGCCGAAACCCTTCGACAGGGGGCCAAGAGACCCAGTACTTC.

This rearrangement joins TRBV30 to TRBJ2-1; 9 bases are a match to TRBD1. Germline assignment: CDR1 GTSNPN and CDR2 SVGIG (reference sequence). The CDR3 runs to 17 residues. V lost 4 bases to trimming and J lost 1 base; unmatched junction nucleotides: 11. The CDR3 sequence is CAWKSVWDRVSYNEQFF. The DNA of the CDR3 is TGTGCCTGGAAAAGTGTTTGGGACAGGGTTTCCTACAATGAGCAGTTCTTC.

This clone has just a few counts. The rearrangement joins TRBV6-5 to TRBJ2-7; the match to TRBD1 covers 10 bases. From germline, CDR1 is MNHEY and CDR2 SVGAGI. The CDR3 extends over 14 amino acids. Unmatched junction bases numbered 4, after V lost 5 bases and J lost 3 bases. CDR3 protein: CASSPRTGGYEQYF. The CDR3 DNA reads TGTGCCAGCAGTCCGCGGACAGGGGGCTACGAGCAGTACTTC.

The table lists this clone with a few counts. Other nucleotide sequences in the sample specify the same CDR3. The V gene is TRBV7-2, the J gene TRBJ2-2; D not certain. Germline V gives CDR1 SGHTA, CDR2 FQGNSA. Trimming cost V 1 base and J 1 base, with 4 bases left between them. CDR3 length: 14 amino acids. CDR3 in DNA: TGTGCCAGCAGCTTAGACAGGAACACCGGGGAGCTGTTTTTT. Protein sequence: CASSLDRNTGELFF.

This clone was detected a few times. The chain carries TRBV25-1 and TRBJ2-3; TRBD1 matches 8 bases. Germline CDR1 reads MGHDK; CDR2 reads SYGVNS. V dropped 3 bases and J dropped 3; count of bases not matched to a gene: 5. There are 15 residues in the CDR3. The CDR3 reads CASSEGQVLTDTQYF. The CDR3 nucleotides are TGTGCCAGCAGTGAGGGACAGGTCCTGACAGATACGCAGTATTTT.

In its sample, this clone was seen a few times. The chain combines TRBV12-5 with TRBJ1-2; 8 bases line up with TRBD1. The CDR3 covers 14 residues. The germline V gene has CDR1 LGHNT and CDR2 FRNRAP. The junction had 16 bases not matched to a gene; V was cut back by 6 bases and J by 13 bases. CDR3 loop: CASGPGQGVWDFTF. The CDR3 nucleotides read TGTGCTAGTGGCCCTGGACAGGGCGTTTGGGATTTCACCTTC.